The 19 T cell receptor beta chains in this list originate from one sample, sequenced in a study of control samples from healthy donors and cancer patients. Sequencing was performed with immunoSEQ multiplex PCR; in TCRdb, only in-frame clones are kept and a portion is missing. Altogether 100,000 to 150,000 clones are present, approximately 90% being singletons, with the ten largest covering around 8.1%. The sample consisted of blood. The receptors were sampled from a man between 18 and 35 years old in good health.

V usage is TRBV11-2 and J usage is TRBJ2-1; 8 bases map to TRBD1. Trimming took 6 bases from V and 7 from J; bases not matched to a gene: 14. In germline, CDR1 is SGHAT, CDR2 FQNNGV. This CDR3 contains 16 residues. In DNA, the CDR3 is TGTGCCAGCAGTTCCGCCGACAGGGGACTTAAGAATGAGCAGTTCTTC. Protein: CASSSADRGLKNEQFF.

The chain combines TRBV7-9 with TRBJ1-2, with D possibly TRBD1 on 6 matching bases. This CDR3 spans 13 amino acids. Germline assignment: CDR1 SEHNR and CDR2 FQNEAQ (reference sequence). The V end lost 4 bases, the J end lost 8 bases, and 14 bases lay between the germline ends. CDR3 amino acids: CASSSLQGDGYTF. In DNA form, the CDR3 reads TGTGCCAGCAGCTCCTTACAGGGAGACGGCTACACCTTC.

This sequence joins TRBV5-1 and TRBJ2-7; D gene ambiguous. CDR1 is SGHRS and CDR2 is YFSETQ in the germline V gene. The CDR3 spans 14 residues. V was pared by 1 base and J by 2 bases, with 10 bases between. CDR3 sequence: CASSLNGRTYEQYF. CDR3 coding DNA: TGCGCCAGCAGCTTGAATGGGCGGACCTACGAGCAGTACTTC.

The CDR3: CASRHGGRTGELFF. CDR3 bases: TGTGCCAGCAGACACGGGGGCCGGACCGGGGAGCTGTTTTTT. The V gene is TRBV3-1 (or the pseudogene TRBV3-2), the J gene TRBJ2-2; D tentatively fits TRBD1 or TRBD2 (6 bases each). The CDR3 spans 14 residues. Trimming shortened V by 6 bases and J by 5 bases, and 13 bases separated the two germline ends. Germline assignment: CDR1 LGHDT and CDR2 YNNKEL (reference sequence).

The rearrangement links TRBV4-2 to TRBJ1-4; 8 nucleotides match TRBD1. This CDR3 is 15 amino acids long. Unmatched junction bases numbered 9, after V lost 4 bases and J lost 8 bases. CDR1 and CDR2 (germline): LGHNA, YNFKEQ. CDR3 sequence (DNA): TGTGCCAGCAGCCGCGAGACAGGGGACGGGGAAAAACTGTTTTTT. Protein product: CASSRETGDGEKLFF.

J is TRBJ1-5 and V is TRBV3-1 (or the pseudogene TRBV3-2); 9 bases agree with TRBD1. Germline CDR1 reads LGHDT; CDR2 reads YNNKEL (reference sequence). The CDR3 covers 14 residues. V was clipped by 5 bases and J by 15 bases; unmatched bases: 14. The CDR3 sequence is CASSDSGTGHSLHF. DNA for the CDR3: TGTGCCAGCAGCGACTCGGGGACAGGGCATTCCTTGCATTTT.

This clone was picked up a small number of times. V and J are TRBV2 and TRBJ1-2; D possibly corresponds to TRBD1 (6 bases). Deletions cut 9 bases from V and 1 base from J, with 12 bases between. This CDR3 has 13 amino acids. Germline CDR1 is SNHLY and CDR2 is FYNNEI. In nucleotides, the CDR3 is TGTGCCAGTCTGACAGGACGTAACTATGGCTACACCTTC. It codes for CASLTGRNYGYTF.

CDR3 DNA sequence: TGTGCCAGCAGCTTAAGGACCCAGGAGACCCAGTACTTC. Translated: CASSLRTQETQYF. The rearrangement links TRBV11-3 to TRBJ2-5; no definite D call. This CDR3 has 13 residues. The ends were cut back, 2 bases at V and 5 bases at J, with 9 bases in the middle. CDR1 SGHNT and CDR2 YENEEA come from the germline V gene. Full variable domain (missing parts from reference TRBV11-3 and TRBJ2-5): EAGVVQSPRYKIIEKKQPVAFWCNPISGHNTLYWYLQNLGQGPELLIRYENEEAVDDSQLPKDRFSAERLKGVDSTLKIQPAELGDSAVYLCASSLRTQETQYFGPGTRLLVL.

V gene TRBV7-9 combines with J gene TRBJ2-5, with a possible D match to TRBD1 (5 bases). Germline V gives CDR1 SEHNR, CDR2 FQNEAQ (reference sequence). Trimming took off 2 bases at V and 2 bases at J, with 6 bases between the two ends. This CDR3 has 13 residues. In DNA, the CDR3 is TGTGCCAGCAGCTTATCAGGGCAAGAGACCCAGTACTTC. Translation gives CASSLSGQETQYF.

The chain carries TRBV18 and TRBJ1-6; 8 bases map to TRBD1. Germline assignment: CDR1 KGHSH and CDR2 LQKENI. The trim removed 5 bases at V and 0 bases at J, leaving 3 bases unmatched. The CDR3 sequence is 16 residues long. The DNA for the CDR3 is TGTGCCAGCTCAGACACAGGGGGCTCCTATAATTCACCCCTCCACTTT. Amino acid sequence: CASSDTGGSYNSPLHF. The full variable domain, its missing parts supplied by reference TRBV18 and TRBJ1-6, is NAGVMQNPRHLVRRRGQEARLRCSPMKGHSHVYWYRQLPEEGLKFMVYLQKENIIDESGMPKERFSAEFPKEGPSILRIQQVVRGDSAAYFCASSDTGGSYNSPLHFGNGTRLTVT.

Here the CDR3 DNA reads TGTGCCAGCAGCGTAGCCGATAGGGATGACACTGAAGCTTTCTTT. Translating gives CASSVADRDDTEAFF. This chain joins TRBV5-4 and TRBJ1-1; D is uncertain. The V and J ends lost 4 bases and 3 bases respectively, with 16 bases between them. The CDR3 sequence is 15 residues long. Germline V gene data show CDR1 as SGHNT and CDR2 as YYREEE (reference sequence).

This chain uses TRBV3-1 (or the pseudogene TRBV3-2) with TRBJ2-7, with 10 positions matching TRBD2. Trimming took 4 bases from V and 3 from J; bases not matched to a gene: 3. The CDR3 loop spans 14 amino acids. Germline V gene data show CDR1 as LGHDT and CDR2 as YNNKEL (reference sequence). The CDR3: CASSRLAGLYEQYF. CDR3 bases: TGTGCCAGCAGCCGACTAGCGGGCCTCTACGAGCAGTACTTC.

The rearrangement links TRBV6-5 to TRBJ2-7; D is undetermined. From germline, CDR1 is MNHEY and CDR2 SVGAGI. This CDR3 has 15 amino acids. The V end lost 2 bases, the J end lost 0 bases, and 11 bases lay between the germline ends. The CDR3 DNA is TGTGCCAGCAGTTACACTGCGGACGCCTCCTACGAGCAGTACTTC. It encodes CASSYTADASYEQYF.

The DNA for the CDR3 is TGCGCCAGCAGCTTGGCCGGGACGGGGAATCAGCCCCAGCATTTT. Translation: CASSLAGTGNQPQHF. The chain couples TRBV5-1 to TRBJ1-5; the D gene is possibly TRBD1 (5 bases). In germline, CDR1 is SGHRS, CDR2 YFSETQ. The germline V and J ends were trimmed by 0 bases and 4 bases, with 11 bases remaining between them. This CDR3 has 15 amino acids.

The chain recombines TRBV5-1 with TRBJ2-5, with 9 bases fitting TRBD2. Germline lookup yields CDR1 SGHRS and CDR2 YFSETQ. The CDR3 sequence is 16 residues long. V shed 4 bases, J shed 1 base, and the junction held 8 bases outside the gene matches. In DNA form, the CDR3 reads TGCGCCAGCAGCAGGAGCCTAGCGGGGTTCCAAGAGACCCAGTACTTC. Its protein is CASSRSLAGFQETQYF.

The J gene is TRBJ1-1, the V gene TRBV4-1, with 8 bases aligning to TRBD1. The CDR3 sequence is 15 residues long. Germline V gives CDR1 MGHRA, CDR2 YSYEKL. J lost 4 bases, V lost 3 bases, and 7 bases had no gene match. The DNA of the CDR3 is TGCGCCAGCAGCCACGGACAGGGCCCGGGCACTGAAGCTTTCTTT. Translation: CASSHGQGPGTEAFF.

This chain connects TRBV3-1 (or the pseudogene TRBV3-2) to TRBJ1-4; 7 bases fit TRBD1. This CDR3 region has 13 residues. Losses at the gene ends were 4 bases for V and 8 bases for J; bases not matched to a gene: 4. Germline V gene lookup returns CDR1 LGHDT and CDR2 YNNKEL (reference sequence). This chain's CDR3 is CASSRDRDEKLFF. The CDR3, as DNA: TGTGCCAGCAGCCGGGACAGAGACGAAAAACTGTTTTTT.

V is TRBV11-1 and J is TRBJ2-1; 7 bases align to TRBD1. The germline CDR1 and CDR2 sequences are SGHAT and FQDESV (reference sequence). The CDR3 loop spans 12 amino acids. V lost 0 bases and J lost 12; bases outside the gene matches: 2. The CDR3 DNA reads TGTGCCAGCAGCTTAGCCGCAGGGGGGCAGTTCTTC. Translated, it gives CASSLAAGGQFF.

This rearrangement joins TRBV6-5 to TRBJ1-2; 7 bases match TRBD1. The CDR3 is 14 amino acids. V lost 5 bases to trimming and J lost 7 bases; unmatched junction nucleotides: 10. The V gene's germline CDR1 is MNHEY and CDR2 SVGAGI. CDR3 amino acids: CASSQSTGFGGYTF. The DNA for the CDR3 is TGTGCCAGCAGTCAATCGACAGGGTTCGGTGGCTACACCTTC.